The rows below give T cell receptor beta chains drawn from one sample of a study of blood T cell repertoires in COVID-19. TCRdb's copy holds only in-frame clones and misses some; the assay was immunoSEQ multiplex PCR. Here the sample spans about 250,000 clones, 75% to 90% being singletons. Sequencing was carried out using peripheral blood. All receptors derive from a man between 25 and 39 years old with acute or convalescent COVID-19. Both conserved end residues are part of each CDR3. D genes are given only for firm matches. Clone size, where shown, is once, few, many, or a class for clones that have expanded.

size	V	J	D	CDR3	DNA
once	TRBV6-5	TRBJ1-3	TRBD1	CASWDRADTIYF	TGTGCCAGCTGGGACAGGGCGGACACCATATATTTT
.	TRBV28	TRBJ1-2	TRBD1	CASSARGRYNYGYTF	TGTGCCAGCAGTGCAAGGGGGCGTTACAACTATGGCTACACCTTC
.	TRBV5-1	TRBJ2-1	TRBD1	CASSSSAGTTGGSYNEQFF	TGCGCCAGCAGCTCATCGGCCGGGACCACAGGGGGCTCCTACAATGAGCAGTTCTTC
.	TRBV2	TRBJ2-2	.	CASSEIRGGGELFF	TGTGCCAGCAGTGAAATCCGTGGCGGCGGGGAGCTGTTTTTT
.	TRBV5-1	TRBJ2-1	TRBD2	CASSLVPGGGADEQFF	TGCGCCAGCAGCTTGGTCCCGGGAGGGGGGGCGGATGAGCAGTTCTTC
.	TRBV29-1	TRBJ2-3	TRBD2	CSVEDVTSATNLGTDTQYF	TGCAGCGTTGAAGATGTGACTAGCGCCACGAACCTGGGCACAGATACGCAGTATTTT
.	TRBV19	TRBJ2-7	TRBD2	CASSIKREGMYEQYF	TGTGCCAGTAGTATCAAGCGGGAGGGCATGTACGAGCAGTACTTC
.	TRBV30	TRBJ2-7	TRBD2	CAWSTTSGSNYEQYF	TGTGCCTGGAGTACAACAAGCGGGAGCAACTACGAGCAGTACTTC
.	TRBV20-1	TRBJ1-2	.	CSARQDTTATF	TGCAGTGCCCGACAGGACACGACTGCCACCTTC
once	TRBV18	TRBJ2-1	TRBD1	CASSPGQGTDNEQFF	TGTGCCAGCTCACCGGGACAGGGTACGGACAATGAGCAGTTCTTC
.	TRBV9	TRBJ1-1	.	CASSVGQFMNTEAFF	TGTGCCAGCAGCGTGGGCCAGTTTATGAACACTGAAGCTTTCTTT
.	TRBV6-5	TRBJ1-1	.	CATTDRQNTEAFF	TGTGCCACCACGGACAGACAGAACACTGAAGCTTTCTTT
.	TRBV15	TRBJ2-4	TRBD2	CATSTWRGDSENIQYF	TGTGCCACCAGCACCTGGCGGGGGGATTCAGAAAACATTCAGTACTTC
.	TRBV3-1/TRBV3-2	TRBJ1-2	.	CASSQGTSWRATLNYGYTF	TGTGCCAGCAGCCAAGGGACGTCGTGGAGGGCAACCCTGAACTATGGCTACACCTTC
once	TRBV5-1	TRBJ1-1	TRBD1	CASSTGQGGGNTEAFF	TGCGCCAGCAGCACCGGACAGGGTGGGGGGAACACTGAAGCTTTCTTT
.	TRBV28	TRBJ2-3	TRBD2	CASRDIGGGPRDTQYF	TGTGCCAGCCGTGACATTGGGGGAGGGCCACGAGATACGCAGTATTTT